This T cell receptor beta chain was recorded in a study of T cell repertoires in cytomegalovirus infection. Study background: Matching HLA type and CMV infection were both indicated by public TCR beta signatures.

From the reads, TCRdb called clonotypes with MiXCR, one entry per CDR3 protein. The data show more than 200,000 distinct CDR3 sequences, approximately 9.2% seen once. From germline, CDR1 is SGHVS and CDR2 FNYEAQ. Trimming left V 5 bases short and J 2 bases short, with 24 bases between. The CDR3 loop spans 18 amino acids. Worth noting for this clonotype: Its specificity is not known.

General study findings and limits: Cumulated frequencies of public TCR beta families served to identify carriers of CMV plus the relevant HLA. It was HLA-C-restricted CMV-specific TCR beta clonotypes that dominated the response ex vivo.

This clonotype was sampled from a human donor in good health (CMV status not recorded). Some clones in this sample may be carry-over from other donors' samples. The genes are TRBV7-6 and TRBJ1-1; D perhaps matches TRBD1 (6 bases). The sequencing sample was made of PBMCs. The DNA of the CDR3 is TGTGCCAGCAGCCCTCTACTCTTGACAGGCGCCCCCAACACTGAAGCTTTCTTT. It translates to CASSPLLLTGAPNTEAFF.